This T cell receptor beta chain was found in a study of cytomegalovirus exposure and HLA in healthy donors. Study-wide findings and caveats: Associated with cytomegalovirus, according to the listing, were around 160 TCR beta chains. The classifier, whose performance was assessed in both the original and validation cohorts, reportedly diagnosed cytomegalovirus status with high specificity and sensitivity. Some public TCRs appeared in many individuals, while most sequences were rare.

TCRdb keeps only in-frame clones here, not all; method: immunoSEQ multiplex PCR. Altogether 200,000 to 250,000 clones are present, approximately 86% being singletons, with the ten largest covering just under 3%. Germline V gene sequence: CDR1 MNHNY, CDR2 SVGAGI (reference sequence). This CDR3 is built from 12 residues. The approximately 130-subject validation cohort, separate from the roughly 670-subject first cohort, included the donors. Remarks on this clone: Its antigen remains unidentified. A read error may account for a junction end that differs from germline.

Material: PBMCs. This chain connects TRBV6-6 to TRBJ2-2; D not certain. The receptor was derived from a woman under 30 in good health and CMV-seronegative. The CDR3 DNA follows: TGTGCCAGCAGCTACTCCGGCGGGGAGCTGTTTTTT. Residues: CASSYSGGELFF.